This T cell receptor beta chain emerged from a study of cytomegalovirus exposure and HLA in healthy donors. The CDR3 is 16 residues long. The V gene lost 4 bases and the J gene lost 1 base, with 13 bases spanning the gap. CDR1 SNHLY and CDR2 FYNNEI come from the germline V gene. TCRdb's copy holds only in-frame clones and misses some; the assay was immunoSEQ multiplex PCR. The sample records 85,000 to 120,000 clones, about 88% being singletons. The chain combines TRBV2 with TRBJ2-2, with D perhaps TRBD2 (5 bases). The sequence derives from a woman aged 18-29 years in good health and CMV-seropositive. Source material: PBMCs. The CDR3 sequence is CASSVLAVLNTGELFF. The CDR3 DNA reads TGTGCCAGCAGTGTCCTAGCAGTATTGAACACCGGGGAGCTGTTTTTT.